This T cell receptor beta chain was sequenced during a study of T cells after yellow fever vaccination. This clonotype was observed at least ten times. Its target is unknown. TCRdb recomputed calls from the 5' RACE reads with MiXCR, one row per CDR3 protein. The sample yields 150,000 to 200,000 distinct CDR3 sequences, about 6.2% seen once. Study-wide findings and caveats: Weaker overall was a secondary response that nonetheless peaked faster, on day 5 versus 15.

The CDR3 runs 14 residues. V was pared by 6 bases and J by 1 base, with 12 bases between. The germline CDR1 and CDR2 sequences are KGHSH and LQKENI. The chain combines TRBV18 with TRBJ2-5; D may match TRBD1 or TRBD2 (6 bases each). The material sequenced was CD4+ T cells sorted from PBMCs, taken on the day of the first yellow fever vaccination. This TCR came from a man aged 18 to 30 who received the YFV17D yellow fever vaccine. Written as DNA, the CDR3 is TGTGCCAGCTCTCCGACGGGGGCCCAAGAGACCCAGTACTTC. Translation gives CASSPTGAQETQYF. The full variable domain, its missing parts supplied by reference TRBV18 and TRBJ2-5, is NAGVMQNPRHLVRRRGQEARLRCSPMKGHSHVYWYRQLPEEGLKFMVYLQKENIIDESGMPKERFSAEFPKEGPSILRIQQVVRGDSAAYFCASSPTGAQETQYFGPGTRLLVL.